One and the same sample provided the 18 T cell receptor beta chains below, sequenced in a study of human T cells and chemical hapten exposure. TCRdb reanalysed the RACE reads using MiXCR and keeps one entry per CDR3 protein. The sample records around 50,000 distinct CDR3 sequences, around 9% being singletons. Time point described: patch test 1, 2 weeks after DPC sensitization. The treatment here: therapeutic diphenylcyclopropenone sensitization with weekly scalp DPC. The specimen comprised whole blood, sampled in connection with sensitization to the hapten diphenylcyclopropenone (DPC). The receptors were sampled from a woman aged 50 to 65 with alopecia areata. Some clones in this sample may be carry-over from other donors' samples.

The genes are TRBV29-1 and TRBJ2-7; D might be TRBD1 (5 bases). The CDR3 covers 12 residues. Trimming cost V 5 bases and J 3 bases, with 11 bases left between them. Per germline, CDR1 SQVTM and CDR2 ANQGSEA. CDR3 loop: CSVSDTGYEQYF. The CDR3 DNA reads as TGCAGCGTTTCGGACACCGGCTACGAGCAGTACTTC.

This clonotype was observed many times. The DNA for the CDR3 is TGTGCCAGCAGTCCTCCAGCGGGAGTTGAGCAGTTCTTC. Protein product: CASSPPAGVEQFF. The V and J genes are TRBV27 and TRBJ2-1; 8 bases are shared with TRBD2. The CDR3 consists of 13 residues. Germline lookup yields CDR1 MNHEY and CDR2 SMNVEV (reference sequence). Trimming at V came to 5 bases and at J to 9 bases, leaving 6 bases not matched to a gene.

This clonotype appeared many times. The J gene is TRBJ1-5, the V gene TRBV3-1; unclear D gene. The germline CDR1 and CDR2 sequences are LGHDT and YNNKEL (reference sequence). V was clipped by 1 base and J by 3 bases, with 4 bases between them. The CDR3 is 13 residues long. Here the CDR3 reads CASSQGPNQPQHF. In DNA, the CDR3 is TGTGCCAGCAGCCAAGGGCCCAATCAGCCCCAGCATTTT.

This clonotype was recorded many times. V gene TRBV7-2 combines with J gene TRBJ2-1; perhaps D is TRBD1 or TRBD2 (5 bases each). Deletions cut 5 bases from V and 6 bases from J, with 11 bases between. CDR3 size: 13 residues. The germline CDR1 and CDR2 sequences are SGHTA and FQGNSA. The CDR3 spells CASSEGPGNEQFF. The CDR3 nucleotides read TGTGCCAGCAGCGAGGGACCTGGCAATGAGCAGTTCTTC. The variable domain in full, with the rest retrieved from reference TRBV7-2 and TRBJ2-1, is GAGVSQSPSNKVTEKGKDVELRCDPISGHTALYWYRQSLGQGLEFLIYFQGNSAPDKSGLPSDRFSAERTGGSVSTLTIQRTQQEDSAVYLCASSEGPGNEQFFGPGTRLTVL.

This chain links TRBV7-9 with TRBJ2-1; D is ambiguous. This CDR3 is 14 amino acids long. The V and J ends lost 4 bases and 7 bases respectively, with 14 bases between them. From germline, CDR1 is SEHNR and CDR2 FQNEAQ (reference sequence). The CDR3 reads CASSSHANGNEQFF. The CDR3 DNA is TGTGCCAGCAGCTCCCACGCCAACGGGAATGAGCAGTTCTTC.

There are a few counts of this clonotype. The J gene is TRBJ1-5, the V gene TRBV2; no clear D. Per the germline V gene, CDR1 is SNHLY and CDR2 is FYNNEI. The CDR3 has 13 amino acids. The V end lost 3 bases, the J end lost 4 bases, and 7 bases lay between the germline ends. The CDR3 sequence is CASSDLVNQPQHF. CDR3 sequence (DNA): TGTGCCAGCAGTGATTTGGTAAATCAGCCCCAGCATTTT.

This clonotype was detected only a few times. CDR3 in amino acids: CSATQGPGTFF. DNA for the CDR3: TGCAGTGCTACCCAGGGGCCCGGAACTTTCTTT. This chain connects TRBV20-1 to TRBJ1-1, with D perhaps TRBD1 (6 bases). The ends were cut back, 4 bases at V and 12 bases at J, with 15 bases in the middle. Germline loops: CDR1 DFQATT, CDR2 SNEGSKA (reference sequence). This CDR3 spans 11 amino acids.

The CDR3 here is CAISQDRNQPQHF. CDR3 sequence (DNA): TGTGCCATCTCACAGGACCGCAATCAGCCCCAGCATTTT. The chain employs TRBV28 and TRBJ1-5, with D possibly being TRBD1 (5 bases). Germline assignment: CDR1 MDHEN and CDR2 SYDVKM. The CDR3 covers 13 residues. V was pared by 10 bases and J by 2 bases, with 12 bases between.

This clonotype was observed many times. This rearrangement joins TRBV28 to TRBJ1-1, with 10 bases matching TRBD1. J lost 0 bases, V lost 5 bases, and 3 bases had no gene match. The germline V gene has CDR1 MDHEN and CDR2 SYDVKM. CDR3 size: 15 residues. DNA for the CDR3: TGTGCCAGCAGTAGGGACAGGGGCCTGAACACTGAAGCTTTCTTT. Protein sequence: CASSRDRGLNTEAFF.

This clonotype was seen repeatedly, ten times or more. This chain connects TRBV2 to TRBJ1-2; tentatively, D is TRBD1 (6 bases). The CDR3 is made up of 14 amino acids. Between the trimmed V and J ends, which lost 9 bases and 3 bases, there was a span of 17 bases. Germline V gene data show CDR1 as SNHLY and CDR2 as FYNNEI. CDR3 bases: TGTGCCAGGAAGGACAGAAAGACCCACTATGGCTACACCTTC. Amino acids: CARKDRKTHYGYTF.

This clonotype showed up just a few times. This chain links TRBV6-5 with TRBJ2-5; D unclear. V was pared by 3 bases and J by 5 bases, with 7 bases between. The CDR3 is 12 residues long. Per the germline V gene, CDR1 is MNHEY and CDR2 is SVGAGI. The CDR3: CASSYVGETQYF. The DNA for the CDR3 is TGTGCCAGCAGTTATGTGGGGGAGACCCAGTACTTC.

This clonotype was detected ten times or more. This chain connects TRBV18 to TRBJ2-3, with D perhaps TRBD1 (8 bases). The V gene's germline CDR1 is KGHSH and CDR2 LQKENI. V gave up 2 bases and J gave up 3 bases, with 12 bases separating them. The CDR3 is 15 residues long. The CDR3 nucleotides are TGTGCCAGCTCACCAATACAGGGGGGGACAGATACGCAGTATTTT. Encoded protein: CASSPIQGGTDTQYF.

The table lists this clonotype with many counts. The V and J genes are TRBV20-1 and TRBJ2-3; D might be TRBD2 (6 bases). Germline V gene sequence: CDR1 DFQATT, CDR2 SNEGSKA (reference sequence). CDR3 length: 15 amino acids. Trimming shortened V by 1 base and J by 3 bases, and 14 bases separated the two germline ends. DNA for the CDR3: TGCAGTGCTAGAGCCAGAGGTAGCGGAACAGATACGCAGTATTTT. It encodes CSARARGSGTDTQYF.

There are many counts of this clonotype. V and J are TRBV2 and TRBJ1-4; 7 bases align to TRBD1. Germline V gene lookup returns CDR1 SNHLY and CDR2 FYNNEI. V shed 2 bases, J shed 13 bases, and the junction held 4 bases outside the gene matches. The CDR3 contains 12 residues. The CDR3 loop is CASSERRQGLFF. CDR3 in DNA: TGTGCCAGCAGTGAAAGGCGACAGGGACTGTTTTTT.

This clonotype was recorded many times. J is TRBJ1-5 and V is TRBV20-1; possible D gene TRBD1, 6 bases. In germline, CDR1 is DFQATT, CDR2 SNEGSKA (reference sequence). CDR3 size: 17 residues. Between the trimmed V and J ends, which lost 0 bases and 2 bases, there was a span of 17 bases. In DNA form, the CDR3 reads TGCAGTGCTAGAGAGGAGACAGGTCTCGGGGGCAATCAGCCCCAGCATTTT. Its protein product is CSAREETGLGGNQPQHF.

This clonotype occurred many times. The chain combines TRBV6-6 with TRBJ1-1; D gene ambiguous. This CDR3 spans 14 amino acids. CDR1 MNHNY and CDR2 SVGAGI come from the germline V gene (reference sequence). Trimming shortened V by 2 bases and J by 1 base, and 8 bases separated the two germline ends. For the CDR3, the DNA is TGTGCCAGCAGTTACGTTTCGGGGAACACTGAAGCTTTCTTT. The encoded protein is CASSYVSGNTEAFF.

This clonotype was seen many times. The chain has TRBV25-1 and TRBJ1-4, with unresolved D. Germline V lookup: CDR1 MGHDK, CDR2 SYGVNS. V was cut by 4 bases and J by 7 bases, with 16 bases left in between. The CDR3 is 15 amino acids. This chain's CDR3 is CASSGYLRAGEKLFF. The CDR3 bases are TGTGCCAGCAGTGGATACCTGCGGGCGGGTGAAAAACTGTTTTTT.

The table lists this clonotype with a few counts. The chain links TRBV23-1 to TRBJ2-4; 7 bases fit TRBD1. TRBV23-1 is sorted into the ORF group, with uncertain function. The CDR3 consists of 18 residues. V shed 4 bases, J shed 0 bases, and the junction held 12 bases outside the gene matches. The CDR3 DNA reads as TGCGCCAGCAGTCTACCCCCGGGACAGAACTCAGCCAAAAACATTCAGTACTTC. Its protein is CASSLPPGQNSAKNIQYF.